This TCR beta chain came from a study of shared clonotypes between healthy human individuals. Study results and limitations: Clonotypes which were not shared had lower generation probabilities than clonotypes that all four donors shared. Estimated richness values were generally larger in naive subsets than in memory subsets.

Clones were sequenced by immunoSEQ multiplex PCR, and TCRdb holds only the in-frame ones, with some missing. In the table there are over 2,000,000 clones, around 93% of which are singletons. Concerning this clone itself: Its antigen remains unknown.

As defined, naive CD8 cells were CD45RO-negative and positively selected for CCR7, with terminally differentiated effector memory CD45RA+ cells excluded. Only Caucasian adults living in Nashville, Tennessee served as donors. The TCR comes from a man between 18 and 35 years old in good health. Some clones in this sample may be carry-over from other donors' samples. The sequenced sample was naive CD8+ T cells from PBMCs.

CDR3 amino acids: CASSDGRSPGDTQYF. As DNA, the CDR3 is TGTGCCAGCAGTGACGGTCGGAGTCCCGGGGATACGCAGTATTTT. The chain carries TRBV6-4 and TRBJ2-3; D remains ambiguous. There are 15 residues in the CDR3. The germline V gene has CDR1 MRHNA and CDR2 SNTAGT. Trimming removed 2 bases at V and 6 bases at J, with 15 bases between.